This T cell receptor (beta chain) was captured in a study of blood T cell repertoires in COVID-19 (TCRdb year 2020). Broadly, across the study: Samples from collaborators originated in the United States, Italy and Spain and spanned both the acute and convalescent phases of COVID-19. The material from the prospective study consisted of cDNA or gDNA derived from T cells, B-cell-depleted T cells, or PBMCs. Deeply sampled blood TCRbeta repertoires from subjects exposed to, actively infected with, or recovered from COVID-19 were included in the dataset. The repertoires were released in a freely available public database meant as a resource for research on the immune response to SARS-CoV-2. Samples came from the ongoing ImmuneRACE study (first 160 participants) plus 1,254 subjects from 6 global collaborators. Sample metadata almost always included a de-identified subject ID, COVID-19 status, age in years and sex. HLA class I and class II types, where available, came from metadata supplied by the sample provider rather than from assay-based typing. Summary of the overall study and its limitations: The amount of clinical and demographic metadata varied by source and participant and was provided uncurated.

In Seattle, one collaborating source enrolled patients while the infection was active and tracked those patients longitudinally over the course of disease. Whole blood was collected in K2EDTA tubes by collaborating institutions according to the institutions' own protocols. For TCRbeta analysis, collaborators shipped samples as frozen whole blood, isolated PBMCs, or DNA extracted from either of those sample types. About this clone itself: Its binding antigen is unknown. The input lacks base qualities; no much larger clone sits a single base away.

TCRbeta CDR3 regions were amplified from genomic DNA by means of the immunoSEQ Assay, a bias-controlled multiplex PCR. As for the authors' bioinformatics: Nucleated cell counts per sample were estimated from amplification of reference gene primers within the assay. Sequence reads were collapsed and filtered to measure the absolute abundance of every unique TCRbeta CDR3 rearrangement. Productive Simpson clonality was computed per sample as the square root of Simpson's diversity index over productive rearrangements. This immuneACCESS table, as held by TCRdb, lists in-frame sequences with V and J called but not all clones. Of the missing ones, under half trace to an unresolved V gene in checked studies; the others have no known cause. For V, J and clone size, that table is used; D and trimming come from the DNA. This sample has 100,000 to 150,000 clones in its table, and roughly 85% of those were observed once. Of the sample, around 3.2% falls within the top ten clones.

Germline trimming: 7 bases from V, 5 bases from J; junction bases outside gene matches: 11. From the germline V gene (reference sequence), CDR1 is LNHDA and CDR2 is SQIVND. Counted from cysteine to phenylalanine, this CDR3 has 15 amino acids. This entry keeps only the CDR3 DNA: 45 bases, framed from base 1. This chain joins TRBV19 to TRBJ1-5; TRBD1 aligns with 7 central bases. What was sequenced was peripheral blood. The clonotype was recovered from a woman over 75 with COVID-19, enrolled during active disease. CDR3 protein: CASTLRQGWDQPQHF. In nucleotide form, the sequence is TGTGCCAGTACCCTACGACAGGGCTGGGATCAGCCCCAGCATTTT. Here the CDR3 is joined to the reference TRBV19 and TRBJ1-5 genes, and the full variable domain is: DGGITQSPKYLFRKEGQNVTLSCEQNLNHDAMYWYRQDPGQGLRLIYYSQIVNDFQKGDIAEGYSVSREKKESFPLTVTSAQKNPTAFYLCASTLRQGWDQPQHFGDGTRLSIL.